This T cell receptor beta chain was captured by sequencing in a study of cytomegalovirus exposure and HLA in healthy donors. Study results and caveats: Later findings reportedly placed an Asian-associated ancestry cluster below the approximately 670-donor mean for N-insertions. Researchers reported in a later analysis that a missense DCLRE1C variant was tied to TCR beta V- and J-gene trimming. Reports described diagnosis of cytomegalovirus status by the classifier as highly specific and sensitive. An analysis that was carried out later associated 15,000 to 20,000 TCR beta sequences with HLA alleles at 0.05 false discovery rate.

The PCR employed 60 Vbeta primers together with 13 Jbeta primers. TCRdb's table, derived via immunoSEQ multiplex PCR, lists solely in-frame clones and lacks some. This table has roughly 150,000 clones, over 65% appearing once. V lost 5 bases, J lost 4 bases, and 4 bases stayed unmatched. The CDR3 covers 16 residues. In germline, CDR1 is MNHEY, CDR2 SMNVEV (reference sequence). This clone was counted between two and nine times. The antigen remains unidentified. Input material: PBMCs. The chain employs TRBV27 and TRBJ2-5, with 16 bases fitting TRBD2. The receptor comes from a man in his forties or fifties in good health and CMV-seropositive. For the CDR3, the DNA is TGTGCCAGCAGTCCCGGGACTAGCGGGAGGGGAGAGACCCAGTACTTC. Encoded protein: CASSPGTSGRGETQYF.